Below, 32 T cell receptor beta chains from the same sample are listed, as sequenced in a study of blood T cell repertoires in COVID-19 (dated by TCRdb to 2019 to 2021). Receptor amplification or capture employed the immunoSEQ multiplex PCR assay. Here the immuneACCESS table is served through TCRdb, limited to in-frame sequences with V and J called. Missing clones are a known gap in these copies; in checked studies unresolved V genes cover under half, and the rest lacks a known reason. Recorded for this sample are approximately 140,000 clones; about 88% of them occurred a single time. The ten largest clones take up 2.5% to 3% of the sample. Input material: peripheral blood. The receptors were sampled from a human donor with COVID-19, enrolled during active disease. The donor label of this sample is uncertain.

The genes are TRBV19 and TRBJ2-1; D uncertain. Looked up from germline, CDR1 is LNHDA and CDR2 is SQIVND (reference sequence). The CDR3 is 13 amino acids. Trimming removed 3 bases at V and 6 bases at J, with 9 bases between. CDR3 coding DNA: TGTGCCAGTAGTATTCTCGGTAGCAATGAGCAGTTCTTC. Translating it yields CASSILGSNEQFF. Drawing the rest from reference TRBV19 and TRBJ2-1, the complete variable domain is DGGITQSPKYLFRKEGQNVTLSCEQNLNHDAMYWYRQDPGQGLRLIYYSQIVNDFQKGDIAEGYSVSREKKESFPLTVTSAQKNPTAFYLCASSILGSNEQFFGPGTRLTVL.

The genes are TRBV2 and TRBJ1-2; the D is unclear. V dropped 6 bases and J dropped 5 bases, with 13 bases sitting between them. Looked up from germline, CDR1 is SNHLY and CDR2 is FYNNEI. The CDR3 loop spans 13 amino acids. This chain's CDR3 is CASRQDSFYGYTF. CDR3 bases: TGTGCCAGCAGGCAGGATTCTTTTTATGGCTACACCTTC.

This clone was found once. V is TRBV6-4 and J is TRBJ2-1; TRBD2 is a possible D gene (5 bases). Trimming removed 0 bases at V and 0 bases at J, with 9 bases between. Germline CDR1 MRHNA, CDR2 SNTAGT. This CDR3 has 16 residues. CDR3 region: CASSDSSASSYNEQFF. CDR3 DNA: TGTGCCAGCAGTGACTCTAGCGCGAGCTCCTACAATGAGCAGTTCTTC.

This chain uses TRBV2 with TRBJ1-2; D is uncertain. The V and J ends lost 11 bases and 6 bases respectively, with 16 bases between them. This CDR3 is 12 amino acids long. Germline lookup yields CDR1 SNHLY and CDR2 FYNNEI. CDR3 loop: CAGQSSQNGYTF. CDR3 bases: TGTGCCGGGCAGAGCAGTCAGAATGGCTACACCTTC.

This clone appeared a single time. J is TRBJ1-2 and V is TRBV5-1; 8 nucleotides line up with TRBD1. CDR3 length: 14 residues. The junction had 6 bases not matched to a gene; V was cut back by 1 base and J by 7 bases. Germline lookup yields CDR1 SGHRS and CDR2 YFSETQ. The CDR3 is CASSLSGGDSGYTF. DNA of the CDR3: TGCGCCAGCAGCTTGTCAGGGGGCGATTCTGGCTACACCTTC.

This clone has just one count. CDR3 amino acids: CASSARTGVYNEQFF. CDR3 DNA sequence: TGTGCCAGCAGCGCAAGGACAGGAGTTTACAATGAGCAGTTCTTC. This chain uses TRBV5-6 with TRBJ2-1; 7 bases fit TRBD1. The CDR3 has 15 amino acids. Germline CDR1 reads SGHDT; CDR2 reads YYEEEE. After removal of 4 bases from V and 4 bases from J, the junction contained 8 bases not matched to a gene.

This sequence joins TRBV3-1 (or the pseudogene TRBV3-2) and TRBJ2-7; D perhaps matches TRBD2 (6 bases). V was shortened by 5 bases and J by 2 bases, with 13 bases between the two germline ends. The CDR3 is 14 residues long. Germline V gene data show CDR1 as LGHDT and CDR2 as YNNKEL (reference sequence). CDR3 protein: CASSKGQRAYEQYF. The CDR3 DNA sequence: TGTGCCAGCAGCAAGGGGCAGCGGGCCTACGAGCAGTACTTC.

The V call is TRBV18, the J call TRBJ1-1; TRBD1 is a possible D gene (6 bases). The germline V gene encodes CDR1 KGHSH and CDR2 LQKENI. V was shortened by 3 bases and J by 4 bases, with 15 bases between the two germline ends. This CDR3 is built from 15 residues. The CDR3 region has the DNA TGTGCCAGCTCACCCCCCGGGACAACTAGCACTGAAGCTTTCTTT. It encodes CASSPPGTTSTEAFF.

The V gene is TRBV5-1, the J gene TRBJ2-7, with D possibly TRBD1 on 5 matching bases. The germline V and J ends were trimmed by 0 bases and 3 bases, with 13 bases remaining between them. The CDR3 loop spans 15 amino acids. Germline CDR1 and CDR2: SGHRS and YFSETQ. CDR3 in amino acids: CASSLDRQGFYEQYF. The DNA for the CDR3 is TGCGCCAGCAGCTTGGATCGGCAGGGTTTCTACGAGCAGTACTTC. The full variable domain, with the rest looked up from reference TRBV5-1 and TRBJ2-7, is KAGVTQTPRYLIKTRGQQVTLSCSPISGHRSVSWYQQTPGQGLQFLFEYFSETQRNKGNFPGRFSGRQFSNSRSEMNVSTLELGDSALYLCASSLDRQGFYEQYFGPGTRLTVT.

The chain carries TRBV12-3 or TRBV12-4 and TRBJ1-5, with D perhaps matching TRBD1 (6 bases). The CDR3 is 13 residues long. Deletions cut 6 bases from V and 5 bases from J, with 11 bases between. The CDR3 sequence is CASRGQTHQPQHF. The DNA for the CDR3 is TGTGCCAGCAGGGGACAAACACATCAGCCCCAGCATTTT.

CDR3 amino acids: CASSQGTEHGYTF. In nucleotides, the CDR3 is TGCGCCAGCAGCCAGGGGACAGAGCATGGCTACACCTTC. The V gene is TRBV4-1, the J gene TRBJ1-2; TRBD1 matches at 7 bases. Looked up from germline, CDR1 is MGHRA and CDR2 is YSYEKL. V gave up 3 bases and J gave up 6 bases; unmatched junction bases: 4. The CDR3 runs 13 residues.

The chain couples TRBV6-5 to TRBJ2-5, with D possibly matching TRBD2 (6 bases). CDR1 and CDR2 (germline): MNHEY, SVGAGI. This CDR3 spans 13 amino acids. V lost 6 bases and J 2 bases, leaving 10 bases between the germline ends. CDR3 amino acids: CASSRDLQETQYF. The CDR3 DNA is TGTGCCAGCAGCAGGGACTTGCAAGAGACCCAGTACTTC.

This clone was detected once. The rearrangement links TRBV2 to TRBJ1-6; no definite D call. The germline V and J ends were trimmed by 6 bases and 4 bases, with 7 bases remaining between them. The germline V gene encodes CDR1 SNHLY and CDR2 FYNNEI. The CDR3 loop spans 13 amino acids. CDR3 sequence reads: CASRQPYNSPLHF. CDR3 coding DNA: TGTGCCAGCAGACAGCCTTATAATTCACCCCTCCACTTT.

The chain combines TRBV7-9 with TRBJ2-7; 9 bases align to TRBD1. The germline gives CDR1 SEHNR, CDR2 FQNEAQ (reference sequence). The CDR3 runs 14 residues. J gave up 4 bases and V 4 bases, and 5 bases lay outside the gene matches. CDR3 in DNA: TGTGCCAGCAGCTCCGGGACAGGGCAGTACGAGCAGTACTTC. It specifies CASSSGTGQYEQYF.

V gene TRBV2 combines with J gene TRBJ2-7; 7 bases fit TRBD1. This CDR3 spans 13 amino acids. From germline, CDR1 is SNHLY and CDR2 FYNNEI. V lost 8 bases, J lost 1 base, and 5 bases stayed unmatched. The CDR3 loop reads CASRGQVSYEQYF. DNA for the CDR3: TGTGCCAGCCGTGGACAGGTGTCCTACGAGCAGTACTTC.

J is TRBJ2-1 and V is TRBV25-1; a possible D gene is TRBD1 (5 bases). CDR3 length: 17 residues. CDR1 MGHDK and CDR2 SYGVNS come from the germline V gene. V lost 2 bases and J 2 bases, leaving 16 bases between the germline ends. The CDR3 here is CASSEARPRVPYNEQFF. In DNA, the CDR3 is TGTGCCAGCAGTGAAGCGAGGCCCAGGGTCCCCTACAATGAGCAGTTCTTC.

The gene calls are TRBV5-1 and TRBJ1-6; D is ambiguous. V lost 0 bases and J lost 8, with 6 bases in between. The germline V gene encodes CDR1 SGHRS and CDR2 YFSETQ. The CDR3 is 13 residues long. The CDR3 bases are TGCGCCAGCAGCTTGGCCGAGGATTCACCCCTCCACTTT. Translating gives CASSLAEDSPLHF.

The chain recombines TRBV10-3 with TRBJ2-5, with 8 bases lining up with TRBD1. Unmatched junction bases numbered 8, after V lost 6 bases and J lost 5 bases. Germline-derived CDR1 and CDR2 are ENHRY and SYGVKD. CDR3 length: 14 residues. The CDR3 region has the DNA TGTGCCATCAGGGACGGGACAGGAGGGGAGACCCAGTACTTC. This codes for CAIRDGTGGETQYF.

The rearrangement uses TRBV18 and TRBJ1-1, with D hard to call. The V gene lost 1 base and the J gene lost 1 base, with 10 bases spanning the gap. The germline gives CDR1 KGHSH, CDR2 LQKENI. This CDR3 spans 15 amino acids. CDR3 amino acids: CASSPRALRNTEAFF. The CDR3 DNA sequence: TGTGCCAGCTCACCACGGGCCTTAAGGAACACTGAAGCTTTCTTT.

V and J are TRBV7-9 and TRBJ2-3, with 9 positions matching TRBD2. The CDR3 contains 17 residues. Germline CDR1 reads SEHNR; CDR2 reads FQNEAQ (reference sequence). V trimming: 7 bases; J trimming: 0 bases; junction bases outside the gene matches: 11. The CDR3 DNA sequence: TGTGCCAGCAACCGAGGGGCGGGGGGGCCTAGCACAGATACGCAGTATTTT. This gives the protein CASNRGAGGPSTDTQYF.

V and J are TRBV28 and TRBJ2-1; 8 bases align to TRBD1. This CDR3 comprises 12 residues. Germline CDR1 MDHEN, CDR2 SYDVKM. V shed 10 bases, J shed 6 bases, and the junction held 5 bases outside the gene matches. Here the CDR3 reads CATDRASNEQFF. The CDR3 nucleotides are TGTGCCACGGACAGGGCATCCAATGAGCAGTTCTTC.

V and J are TRBV11-2 and TRBJ2-7; 7 bases are a match to TRBD1. V gave up 4 bases and J gave up 3 bases; unmatched junction bases: 3. Germline values: CDR1 SGHAT, CDR2 FQNNGV. The CDR3 extends over 13 amino acids. The CDR3 loop is CASSYTGDYEQYF. CDR3 nucleotides: TGTGCCAGCAGCTACACAGGGGACTACGAGCAGTACTTC.

The V and J genes are TRBV7-9 and TRBJ2-1, with D maybe TRBD1 (6 bases). The germline V gene encodes CDR1 SEHNR and CDR2 FQNEAQ (reference sequence). V was clipped by 0 bases and J by 2 bases, with 11 bases between them. This CDR3 has 16 residues. CDR3 nucleotides: TGTGCCAGCAGCTTAGCGTCTGGGGGCCCCTACAATGAGCAGTTCTTC. This sequence encodes CASSLASGGPYNEQFF.

The V gene is TRBV11-2, the J gene TRBJ2-5, with TRBD2 matching over 8 bases. The CDR3 runs 16 residues. Germline V gives CDR1 SGHAT, CDR2 FQNNGV. Losses at the gene ends were 4 bases for V and 1 base for J; bases not matched to a gene: 8. CDR3 nucleotide sequence: TGTGCCAGCAGCTCCCACCTTGCGGGGGGCCAAGAGACCCAGTACTTC. Its translation is CASSSHLAGGQETQYF.

V usage is TRBV12-5 and J usage is TRBJ1-2; tentative D call: TRBD1 (6 bases). Per the germline V gene, CDR1 is LGHNT and CDR2 is FRNRAP. V lost 1 base and J 4 bases, leaving 25 bases between the germline ends. CDR3 length equals 19 residues. In nucleotides, the CDR3 is TGTGCTAGTGGTTTGGACCCGGACAGATTCTTACCGCGTAGCTATGGCTACACCTTC. It is translated as CASGLDPDRFLPRSYGYTF.

The V call is TRBV28, the J call TRBJ1-4; 8 bases agree with TRBD1. CDR3 length equals 15 residues. V dropped 6 bases and J dropped 5; count of bases not matched to a gene: 8. Looked up from germline, CDR1 is MDHEN and CDR2 is SYDVKM. CDR3 nucleotides: TGTGCCAGCAGCACGACAGGGGTGGCGAATGAAAAACTGTTTTTT. Translation gives CASSTTGVANEKLFF.

This chain connects TRBV11-3 to TRBJ1-2, with D maybe TRBD1 (5 bases). V lost 3 bases, J lost 7 bases, and 24 bases lay in between. Germline V gene lookup returns CDR1 SGHNT and CDR2 YENEEA. This CDR3 is built from 17 residues. The CDR3 spells CASSLGRFVGRRIGYTF. The CDR3 region has the DNA TGTGCCAGCAGCTTGGGGCGTTTTGTGGGGAGGAGGATTGGCTACACCTTC.

The chain employs TRBV5-6 and TRBJ1-2; tentatively, D is TRBD1 (5 bases). This CDR3 has 13 amino acids. The germline gives CDR1 SGHDT, CDR2 YYEEEE. Deletions cut 4 bases from V and 8 bases from J, with 15 bases between. The chain's CDR3 is CASSAGTLDGYTF. The CDR3 nucleotides read TGTGCCAGCAGCGCCGGGACTTTGGACGGCTACACCTTC.

The chain joins TRBV7-8 to TRBJ1-5; 8 bases are shared with TRBD1. V lost 5 bases and J lost 6; bases outside the gene matches: 6. The CDR3 is made up of 14 amino acids. Germline V CDR1 and CDR2: SGHVS, FQNEAQ. CDR3 DNA sequence: TGTGCCAGCAGCCGTGACAGGGGTGGTCAGCCCCAGCATTTT. It specifies CASSRDRGGQPQHF.

The chain links TRBV6-4 to TRBJ2-3, with 7 bases that match TRBD2. This CDR3 spans 16 amino acids. Germline V gene data show CDR1 as MRHNA and CDR2 as SNTAGT. The junction had 8 bases not matched to a gene; V was cut back by 0 bases and J by 5 bases. CDR3 loop: CASSDSPGGRLDTQYF. In DNA form, the CDR3 reads TGTGCCAGCAGTGACTCACCTGGCGGGAGACTAGATACGCAGTATTTT.

V and J are TRBV15 and TRBJ1-2; the match to TRBD1 covers 8 bases. The V and J ends lost 0 bases and 5 bases, in that order; junction bases with no gene match: 5. CDR1 and CDR2 (germline): LNHNV, YYDKDF (reference sequence). The CDR3 extends over 15 amino acids. The CDR3 protein is CATSRDPGGTYGYTF. The CDR3 DNA reads TGTGCCACCAGCAGAGATCCAGGGGGCACATATGGCTACACCTTC.

V and J are TRBV4-1 and TRBJ2-7; TRBD1 might be the D (6 bases). V was cut by 4 bases and J by 2 bases, with 12 bases left in between. There are 14 residues in the CDR3. Germline V gene lookup returns CDR1 MGHRA and CDR2 YSYEKL. The CDR3 reads CASSRAGTTYEQYF. The CDR3 bases are TGCGCCAGCAGCCGCGCCGGGACAACCTACGAGCAGTACTTC.